These 23 T cell receptor beta chains were sequenced from one sample in a study of blood T cell repertoires in COVID-19. Some clones are missing from TCRdb's copy, which holds only in-frame ones; the method was immunoSEQ multiplex PCR. The repertoire has 200,000 to 300,000 clones, approximately 84% of them found once; the top ten carry approximately 3.5%. Specimen: PBMCs or T cells enriched from blood (not recorded which). Receptors originate from a woman aged 40 to 55 with acute COVID-19.

V is TRBV5-6 and J is TRBJ2-5, with 9 bases matching TRBD1. The ends lost 6 bases at V and 5 bases at J; junction bases unmatched: 11. This CDR3 region has 15 residues. Germline V gene sequence: CDR1 SGHDT, CDR2 YYEEEE. The CDR3 here is CASNQATGGAETQYF. The DNA of the CDR3 is TGTGCCAGCAACCAGGCGACAGGGGGAGCGGAGACCCAGTACTTC. Together with reference TRBV5-6 and TRBJ2-5, the CDR3 gives the full variable domain: DAGVTQSPTHLIKTRGQQVTLRCSPKSGHDTVSWYQQALGQGPQFIFQYYEEEERQRGNFPDRFSGHQFPNYSSELNVNALLLGDSALYLCASNQATGGAETQYFGPGTRLLVL.

The chain combines TRBV6-5 with TRBJ2-2; 9 bases are shared with TRBD1. The CDR3 sequence is 15 residues long. J lost 5 bases, V lost 0 bases, and 1 base had no gene match. CDR1 and CDR2 from the germline V gene are MNHEY and SVGAGI. CDR3 nucleotides: TGTGCCAGCAGTTACTCGGACAGGGGAACCGGGGAGCTGTTTTTT. It translates to CASSYSDRGTGELFF.

This rearrangement joins TRBV5-1 to TRBJ2-3; 11 bases are shared with TRBD2. The V and J ends lost 0 bases and 4 bases, in that order; junction bases with no gene match: 7. This CDR3 comprises 17 residues. Per germline, CDR1 SGHRS and CDR2 YFSETQ. The CDR3 region is CASSLALLAGESDTQYF. DNA of the CDR3: TGCGCCAGCAGCTTGGCCTTACTAGCGGGAGAATCAGATACGCAGTATTTT.

V and J are TRBV11-2 and TRBJ2-5; 8 nucleotides match TRBD2. Germline-derived CDR1 and CDR2 are SGHAT and FQNNGV. There are 15 residues in the CDR3. V gave up 1 base and J gave up 4 bases; unmatched junction bases: 5. The CDR3 region has the DNA TGTGCCAGCAGCTTAGGAGCGGGAGTCCCAGAGACCCAGTACTTC. This gives the protein CASSLGAGVPETQYF.

This rearrangement joins TRBV24-1 to TRBJ2-5; maybe TRBD2 (5 bases). V gave up 6 bases and J gave up 2 bases, with 9 bases separating them. CDR3 length equals 13 residues. CDR1 and CDR2 from the germline V gene are KGHDR and SFDVKD. Here the CDR3 reads CATSPSGQETQYF. For the CDR3, the DNA is TGTGCCACCAGTCCGAGCGGACAAGAGACCCAGTACTTC.

This clone was observed once. The chain combines TRBV11-2 with TRBJ2-1, with 9 bases identical to TRBD2. With V trimmed by 8 bases and J by 2 bases, 4 bases remained unmatched. The CDR3 has 14 residues. Per the germline V gene, CDR1 is SGHAT and CDR2 is FQNNGV. The CDR3, as DNA: TGTGCCAGCTCCGGGACTAGCACCTACAATGAGCAGTTCTTC. Translating it yields CASSGTSTYNEQFF.

This clone was detected a few times. This chain joins TRBV27 and TRBJ2-3, with unresolved D. V was shortened by 0 bases and J by 2 bases, with 6 bases between the two germline ends. In germline, CDR1 is MNHEY, CDR2 SMNVEV (reference sequence). The CDR3 has 14 amino acids. The CDR3 sequence: CASSLSLITDTQYF. In nucleotides, the CDR3 is TGTGCCAGCAGTTTATCCCTAATCACAGATACGCAGTATTTT.

The CDR3 protein is CSVPTSGGAETQYF. In DNA form, the CDR3 reads TGCAGCGTCCCGACTAGCGGAGGGGCGGAGACCCAGTACTTC. The V gene is TRBV29-1, the J gene TRBJ2-5; 9 positions agree with TRBD2. The V gene's germline CDR1 is SQVTM and CDR2 ANQGSEA. V trimming: 6 bases; J trimming: 5 bases; junction bases outside the gene matches: 10. The CDR3 totals 14 residues.

V is TRBV4-1 and J is TRBJ2-7; a possible D gene is TRBD2 (5 bases). Germline V gene lookup returns CDR1 MGHRA and CDR2 YSYEKL. Deletions cut 1 base from V and 5 bases from J, with 15 bases between. This CDR3 is 15 amino acids long. The chain's CDR3 is CASSQVVGLLDEQYF. In DNA form, the CDR3 reads TGCGCCAGCAGCCAAGTGGTAGGACTCCTAGACGAGCAGTACTTC.

This clone was counted a single time. CDR3 sequence (DNA): TGTGCCTGGAGTTTGGCAGTCAATCAGCCCCAGCATTTT. It encodes CAWSLAVNQPQHF. The chain couples TRBV30 to TRBJ1-5; D remains ambiguous. The CDR3 contains 13 residues. Germline lookup yields CDR1 GTSNPN and CDR2 SVGIG (reference sequence). The V gene lost 2 bases and the J gene lost 3 bases, with 8 bases spanning the gap.

V usage is TRBV6-4 and J usage is TRBJ2-1; 8 bases fit TRBD2. The CDR3 is made up of 19 amino acids. Germline-derived CDR1 and CDR2 are MRHNA and SNTAGT. With V trimmed by 2 bases and J by 9 bases, 21 bases remained unmatched. The CDR3 protein is CASSDPIGLADSICLEQFF. The CDR3 DNA is TGTGCCAGCAGTGACCCCATCGGACTAGCAGACTCAATCTGTCTTGAGCAGTTCTTC.

The rearrangement joins TRBV3-1 (or the pseudogene TRBV3-2) to TRBJ2-5; D gene ambiguous. CDR1 is LGHDT and CDR2 is YNNKEL in the germline V gene (reference sequence). V was shortened by 0 bases and J by 2 bases, with 10 bases between the two germline ends. The CDR3 sequence is 15 residues long. In DNA, the CDR3 is TGTGCCAGCAGCCAAGATGGGCTTCTGCAAGAGACCCAGTACTTC. This gives the protein CASSQDGLLQETQYF.

This chain uses TRBV29-1 with TRBJ2-7, with 12 bases identical to TRBD2. The V and J ends lost 0 bases and 0 bases, in that order; junction bases with no gene match: 3. Germline assignment: CDR1 SQVTM and CDR2 ANQGSEA. This CDR3 comprises 16 residues. In nucleotides, the CDR3 is TGCAGCGTTGAAGATCGACTAGCGGGAGCCTCCTACGAGCAGTACTTC. This codes for CSVEDRLAGASYEQYF.

By share, this clone ranks as medium-sized. DNA for the CDR3: TGTGCCAGCAGCTTGGAGGCTACCTACGAGCAGTACTTC. As protein: CASSLEATYEQYF. V is TRBV13 and J is TRBJ2-7; possibly TRBD2 for D (5 bases). Germline CDR1 and CDR2: PRHDT and FYEKMQ (reference sequence). The CDR3 is 13 amino acids. V was pared by 3 bases and J by 2 bases, with 8 bases between.

This clone has more than one count but fewer than ten. This chain uses TRBV5-5 with TRBJ1-5, with a possible D match to TRBD1 (5 bases). Per germline, CDR1 SGHKS and CDR2 YYEKEE (reference sequence). Trimming removed 0 bases at V and 8 bases at J, with 15 bases between. The CDR3 runs 15 residues. CDR3 protein: CASSLGGASGEPQHF. CDR3 nucleotide sequence: TGTGCCAGCAGCTTGGGTGGGGCTTCTGGTGAGCCCCAGCATTTT. The entire variable domain, with the rest obtained from reference TRBV5-5 and TRBJ1-5, is as follows: DAGVTQSPTHLIKTRGQQVTLRCSPISGHKSVSWYQQVLGQGPQFIFQYYEKEERGRGNFPDRFSARQFPNYSSELNVNALLLGDSALYLCASSLGGASGEPQHFGDGTRLSIL.

The chain recombines TRBV3-1 (or the pseudogene TRBV3-2) with TRBJ2-5, with a possible D match to TRBD2 (5 bases). The CDR3 runs to 15 residues. Germline loops: CDR1 LGHDT, CDR2 YNNKEL (reference sequence). The ends were cut back, 4 bases at V and 2 bases at J, with 14 bases in the middle. Written as DNA, the CDR3 is TGTGCCAGCAGCCCCCCGCCCGGGGTTCAAGAGACCCAGTACTTC. Amino acid sequence: CASSPPPGVQETQYF.

V gene TRBV2 combines with J gene TRBJ2-7, with TRBD1 as a possible D gene (5 bases). V lost 2 bases and J 1 base, leaving 9 bases between the germline ends. The length of the CDR3 is 14 residues. CDR1 and CDR2 from the germline V gene are SNHLY and FYNNEI. The CDR3: CASSERTLSYEQYF. CDR3 coding DNA: TGTGCCAGCAGTGAACGGACACTTTCCTACGAGCAGTACTTC.

V is TRBV19 and J is TRBJ1-5, with D possibly being TRBD1 (6 bases). The germline V gene has CDR1 LNHDA and CDR2 SQIVND (reference sequence). V was clipped by 5 bases and J by 6 bases, with 14 bases between them. The CDR3 contains 14 residues. The CDR3 DNA reads TGTGCCAGTAGTTGGGGGGGCCGCGGTCAGCCCCAGCATTTT. This translates into CASSWGGRGQPQHF.

This sequence joins TRBV7-9 and TRBJ2-4; 10 bases are shared with TRBD2. V shed 4 bases, J shed 0 bases, and the junction held 12 bases outside the gene matches. The germline gives CDR1 SEHNR, CDR2 FQNEAQ (reference sequence). The CDR3 is 19 amino acids. CDR3 DNA: TGTGCCAGCAGCTCTAGCGGGGGAATCAGGGATCTAGCCAAAAACATTCAGTACTTC. Its translation: CASSSSGGIRDLAKNIQYF.

The J gene is TRBJ2-3, the V gene TRBV10-1; 9 bases are a match to TRBD2. Germline V gives CDR1 WNHNN, CDR2 SYGVQD (reference sequence). This CDR3 spans 17 amino acids. V lost 4 bases and J lost 0; bases outside the gene matches: 8. CDR3 amino acids: CASSGKREDSSTDTQYF. The CDR3 DNA reads as TGCGCCAGCAGTGGGAAGCGGGAGGACTCTAGCACAGATACGCAGTATTTT.

V is TRBV6-5 and J is TRBJ1-2, with D uncertain. V was trimmed by 5 bases and J by 12 bases, leaving 19 bases between them. Germline V gene lookup returns CDR1 MNHEY and CDR2 SVGAGI. The CDR3 has 13 amino acids. CDR3 in amino acids: CASSQTSLGRNTF. The DNA of the CDR3 is TGTGCCAGCAGTCAGACGTCCCTAGGGAGAAACACCTTC.

The rearrangement uses TRBV29-1 and TRBJ2-1; 9 bases line up with TRBD1. The germline V gene has CDR1 SQVTM and CDR2 ANQGSEA. Trimming took 6 bases from V and 9 from J; bases not matched to a gene: 6. The CDR3 contains 12 residues. CDR3 in DNA: TGCAGCGTCCGCACAGGGGGCGGTGAGCAGTTCTTC. This encodes CSVRTGGGEQFF.

Here the CDR3 DNA reads TGTGCCAGTAGCAAACTAGCGGGAGGGGTCACAGATACGCAGTATTTT. It yields the protein CASSKLAGGVTDTQYF. The rearrangement joins TRBV19 to TRBJ2-3, with 13 bases matching TRBD2. Unmatched junction bases numbered 5, after V lost 6 bases and J lost 2 bases. Germline CDR1 is LNHDA and CDR2 is SQIVND (reference sequence). This CDR3 has 16 residues.